Sequencing of this T cell receptor (beta chain) was carried out in a study of OX40 agonist ivuxolimab in advanced cancers. Study outcomes and limitations: People who partly responded at 0.1-3.0 mg/kg had some of the least clonal expansion seen.

Libraries were prepared by immunoSEQ multiplex PCR; TCRdb keeps only in-frame clonotypes and omits some of them. This table has 45,000 to 70,000 clones, roughly 86% appearing once. Of note for this clone: Its antigen is unknown.

Per the germline V gene, CDR1 is KGHSH and CDR2 is LQKENI. The V end lost 6 bases, the J end lost 8 bases, and 23 bases lay between the germline ends. The CDR3 is 16 residues long. This TCR came from an adult with an advanced solid tumor such as melanoma, head and neck, liver or kidney cancer. Sequencing used CD4+ or CD8+ T cells sorted from blood, obtained in a trial of the OX40 agonist ivuxolimab. V gene TRBV18 combines with J gene TRBJ2-1; D may be TRBD1 (7 bases). CDR3 nucleotides: TGTGCCAGCTCCTCCAGCCGAGACAGGGAGGTCGATGAGCAGTTCTTC. This encodes CASSSSRDREVDEQFF.